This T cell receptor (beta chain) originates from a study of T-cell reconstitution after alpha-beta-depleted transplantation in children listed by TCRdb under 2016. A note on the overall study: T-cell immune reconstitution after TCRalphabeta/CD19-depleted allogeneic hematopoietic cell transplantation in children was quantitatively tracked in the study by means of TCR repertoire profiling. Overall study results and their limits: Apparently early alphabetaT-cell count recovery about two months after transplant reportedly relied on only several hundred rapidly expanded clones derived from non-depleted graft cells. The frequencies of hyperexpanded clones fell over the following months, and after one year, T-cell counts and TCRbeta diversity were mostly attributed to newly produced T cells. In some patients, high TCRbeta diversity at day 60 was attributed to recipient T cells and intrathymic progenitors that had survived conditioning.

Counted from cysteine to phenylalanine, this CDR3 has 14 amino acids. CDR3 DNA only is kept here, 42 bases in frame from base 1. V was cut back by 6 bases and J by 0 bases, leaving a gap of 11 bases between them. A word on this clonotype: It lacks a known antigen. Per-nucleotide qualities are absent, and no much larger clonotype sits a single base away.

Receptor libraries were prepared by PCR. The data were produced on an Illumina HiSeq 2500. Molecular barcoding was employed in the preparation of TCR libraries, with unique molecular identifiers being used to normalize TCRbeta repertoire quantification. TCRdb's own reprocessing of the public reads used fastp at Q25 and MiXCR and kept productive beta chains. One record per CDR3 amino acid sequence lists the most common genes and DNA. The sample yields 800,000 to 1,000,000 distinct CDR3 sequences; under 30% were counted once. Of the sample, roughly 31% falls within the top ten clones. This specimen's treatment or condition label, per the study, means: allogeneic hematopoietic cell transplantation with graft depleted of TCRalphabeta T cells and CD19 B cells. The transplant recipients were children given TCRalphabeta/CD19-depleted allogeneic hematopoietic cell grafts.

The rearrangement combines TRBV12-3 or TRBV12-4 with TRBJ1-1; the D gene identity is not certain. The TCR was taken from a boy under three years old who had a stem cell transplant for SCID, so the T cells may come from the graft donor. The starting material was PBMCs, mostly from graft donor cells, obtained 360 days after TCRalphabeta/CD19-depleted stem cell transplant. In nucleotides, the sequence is TGTGCCAGCAGCCCACAGCTTATGAACACTGAAGCTTTCTTT. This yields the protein CASSPQLMNTEAFF.